This T cell receptor beta chain comes out of a study of blood T cell repertoires in COVID-19. Study as a whole: Acute and convalescent COVID-19 specimens originated in the United States, Italy and Spain. T cells, B-cell-depleted T cells, or PBMCs supplied cDNA or gDNA.

This CDR3 has 13 residues. In germline, CDR1 is SGHTA, CDR2 FQGNSA. The trim removed 4 bases at V and 6 bases at J, leaving 5 bases unmatched. In the source study's methods: From reference gene primer amplification, estimates of nucleated cell counts were derived. Only in-frame clones appear in the TCRdb table, and some are missing; sequencing was by immunoSEQ multiplex PCR. For V, J and clone size, that table is used; D and trimming come from the DNA. The sample lists 200,000 to 250,000 clones, about 81% seen once, with 7.5% to 9.5% in the top ten. The chain is built from TRBV7-2 and TRBJ2-7; 8 bases align to TRBD2. The TCR originated in an elderly woman with COVID-19, enrolled during active disease. Sequencing used peripheral blood. The CDR3 DNA reads as TGTGCCAGCAGCTCTATGGCGGGAGGCGAGCAGTACTTC. It codes for CASSSMAGGEQYF.